The present T cell receptor beta chain was sequenced within a study of control samples from healthy donors and cancer patients (TCRdb year 2020). The library was built by means of the immunoSEQ multiplex PCR assay. TCRdb limited this immuneACCESS table to in-frame rearrangements with V and J called. A share of clones is missing; checked studies link under half to unresolved V genes, and the rest is unexplained. For this sample there are around 230,000 clones; about 94% appear just once. The ten largest clonotypes hold roughly 1.6% of the sample. A remark on this clone: It lacks a known antigen. One base away there is no much larger clone; base qualities are not given.

This receptor was obtained from a man between 50 and 59 years old in good health. The sample was blood.

In nucleotide form, the sequence is TGTGCCAGCAGCCAAGAACCCTCACCCCTCCACTTT. Its protein reads: CASSQEPSPLHF. The chain joins TRBV4-2 to TRBJ1-6, with the D segment identity uncertain. The CDR3 runs 12 amino acids, cysteine and phenylalanine included. Left in the record is the CDR3 DNA by itself, 36 bases read in frame from the first base. V lost 0 bases and J lost 10 bases; the stretch between them is 4 bases long. From a lookup of the germline V gene, CDR1 and CDR2 are LGHNA and YNFKEQ.